This T cell receptor (beta chain) is drawn from a study of blood T cell repertoires in COVID-19 (dated by TCRdb to the early 2020s). Background on the whole study: Samples covering the acute and convalescent phases of COVID-19 were provided by collaborators in the United States, Italy and Spain. The repertoires were released in a freely available public database intended as a resource for research on the immune response to SARS-CoV-2. Subjects who had been exposed to COVID-19, were actively infected with it, or had recovered from it provided the deeply sampled blood TCRbeta repertoires that made up the dataset. Where HLA class I and class II types were available, the types were taken from metadata supplied by the sample provider, not from assay-based typing. A de-identified subject ID, COVID-19 status, age in years and sex were almost always included in the sample metadata. The prospective study material was composed of cDNA or gDNA derived from T cells, B-cell-depleted T cells, or PBMCs. Samples were obtained from the ongoing ImmuneRACE study (first 160 participants) and from approximately 1,200 subjects provided by 6 global collaborators.

The collaborating institutions used their own protocols to collect whole blood in K2EDTA tubes. For TCRbeta analysis, collaborator samples were shipped as frozen whole blood, as isolated PBMCs, or as DNA extracted from either sample type. V is reduced by 6 bases and J by 7 bases, leaving a spacing of 15 bases between them. The CDR1 and CDR2 encoded by the germline V gene are SNHLY and FYNNEI. The CDR3 sequence holds 14 residues, the cysteine and phenylalanine included. Only CDR3 DNA is held: 42 bases, read in frame from base 1. TCRbeta CDR3 regions were amplified from genomic DNA using the immunoSEQ Assay, a bias-controlled multiplex PCR. The original pipeline was this. The number of nucleated cells in each sample was estimated from the amplification of reference gene primers within the assay. To quantify the absolute abundance of each unique TCRbeta CDR3 rearrangement, sequence reads were collapsed and filtered. Productive Simpson clonality was computed per sample as the square root of Simpson's diversity index over productive rearrangements. TCRdb took this table from immuneACCESS and kept in-frame rearrangements with V and J called. Such tables lack part of the clones; where checked against another copy, unresolved V genes explain under half of the gap, and the rest is unexplained. The V and J calls and the clone size are those of that table, but D and trimming were determined from the DNA. In all, the sample holds roughly 30,000 clones, and about 72% of those were seen once. In total, the top ten clones hold roughly 7.3% of the sample.

The research as a whole found: How much clinical and demographic metadata was included differed by source and by participant, and the metadata was provided uncurated.

Details on this clone: There is no known antigen for this receptor. The sample holds no much larger clone one base away, and base qualities are not on file.

The sequence joins TRBV2 to TRBJ1-4; the D gene remains uncertain. Sequences were obtained from peripheral blood. This TCR was recovered from a woman aged 60-75 years with acute or convalescent COVID-19. The CDR3 region: CASRVDGSSEKLFF. The nucleotides read TGTGCCAGCAGGGTGGATGGATCTAGTGAAAAACTGTTTTTT.